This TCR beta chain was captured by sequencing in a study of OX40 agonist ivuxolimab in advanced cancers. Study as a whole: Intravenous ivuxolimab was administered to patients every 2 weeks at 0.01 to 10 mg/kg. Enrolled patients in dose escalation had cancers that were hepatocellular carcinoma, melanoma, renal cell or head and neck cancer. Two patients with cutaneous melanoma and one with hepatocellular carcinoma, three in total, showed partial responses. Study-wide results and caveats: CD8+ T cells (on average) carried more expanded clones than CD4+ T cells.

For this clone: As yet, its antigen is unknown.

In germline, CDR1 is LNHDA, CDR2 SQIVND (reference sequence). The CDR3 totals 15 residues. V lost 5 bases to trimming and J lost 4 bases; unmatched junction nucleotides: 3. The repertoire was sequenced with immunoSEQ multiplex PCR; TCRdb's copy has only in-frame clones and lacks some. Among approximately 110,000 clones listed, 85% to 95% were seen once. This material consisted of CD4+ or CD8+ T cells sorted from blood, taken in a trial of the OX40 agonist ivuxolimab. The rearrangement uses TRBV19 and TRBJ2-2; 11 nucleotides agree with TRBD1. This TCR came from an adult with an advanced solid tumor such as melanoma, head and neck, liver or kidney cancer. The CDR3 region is CASSAGTGGTGELFF. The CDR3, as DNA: TGTGCCAGTAGTGCCGGGACAGGGGGCACCGGGGAGCTGTTTTTT.